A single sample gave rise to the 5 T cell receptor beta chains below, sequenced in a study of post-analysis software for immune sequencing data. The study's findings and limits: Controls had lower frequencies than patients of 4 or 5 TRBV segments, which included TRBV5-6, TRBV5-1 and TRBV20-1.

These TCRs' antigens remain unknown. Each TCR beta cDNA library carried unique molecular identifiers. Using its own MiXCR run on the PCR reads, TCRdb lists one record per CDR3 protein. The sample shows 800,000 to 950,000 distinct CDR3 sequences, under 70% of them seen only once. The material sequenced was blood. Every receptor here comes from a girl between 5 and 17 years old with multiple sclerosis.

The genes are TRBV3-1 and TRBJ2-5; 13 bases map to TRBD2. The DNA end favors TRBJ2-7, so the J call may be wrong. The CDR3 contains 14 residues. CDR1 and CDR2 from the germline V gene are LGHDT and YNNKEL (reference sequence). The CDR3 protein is CASSSTSGGSEQYF. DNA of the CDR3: TGTGCCAGCAGTTCGACTAGCGGGGGGTCCGAGCAGTACTTC.

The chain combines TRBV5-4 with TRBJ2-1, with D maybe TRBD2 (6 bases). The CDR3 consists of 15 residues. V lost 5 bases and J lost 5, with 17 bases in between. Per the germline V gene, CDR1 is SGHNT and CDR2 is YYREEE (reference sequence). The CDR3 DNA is TGTGCCAGCAGACCGCGGGACCTCCCCAACAATGAGCAGTTCTTC. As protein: CASRPRDLPNNEQFF.

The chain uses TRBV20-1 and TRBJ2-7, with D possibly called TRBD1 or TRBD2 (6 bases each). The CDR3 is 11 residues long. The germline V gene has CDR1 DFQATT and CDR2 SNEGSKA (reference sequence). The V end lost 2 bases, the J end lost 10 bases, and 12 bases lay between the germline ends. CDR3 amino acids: CSARTGGNQYF. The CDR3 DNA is TGCAGTGCTAGAACCGGGGGCAACCAGTACTTC.

The CDR3 protein is CASSSGQGSNVLTF. CDR3 coding DNA: TGTGCCAGCAGCTCAGGACAGGGGTCCAACGTCCTGACTTTC. The chain is built from TRBV7-9 and TRBJ2-6; 9 bases match TRBD1. Germline-derived CDR1 and CDR2 are SEHNR and FQNEAQ (reference sequence). V lost 4 bases, J lost 8 bases, and 3 bases stayed unmatched. The CDR3 extends over 14 amino acids.

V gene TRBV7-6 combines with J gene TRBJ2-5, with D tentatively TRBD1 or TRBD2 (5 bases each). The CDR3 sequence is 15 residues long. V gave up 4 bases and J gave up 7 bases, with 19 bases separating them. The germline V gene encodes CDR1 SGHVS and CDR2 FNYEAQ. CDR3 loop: CASSSGTDLKRTQYF. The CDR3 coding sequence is TGTGCCAGCAGCTCGGGGACGGACCTCAAGAGGACCCAGTACTTC.